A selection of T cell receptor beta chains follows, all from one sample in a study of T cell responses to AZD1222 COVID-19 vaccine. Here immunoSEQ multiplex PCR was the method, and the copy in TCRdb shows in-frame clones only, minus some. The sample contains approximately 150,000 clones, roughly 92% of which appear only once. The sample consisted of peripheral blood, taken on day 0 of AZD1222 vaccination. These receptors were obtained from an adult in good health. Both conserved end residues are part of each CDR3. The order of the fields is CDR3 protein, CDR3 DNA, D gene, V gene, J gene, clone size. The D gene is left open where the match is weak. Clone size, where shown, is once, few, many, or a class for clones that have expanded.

cdr3_aa: CAWSRGSRDQPQHF
cdr3_nt: TGTGCCTGGAGCCGCGGATCAAGGGATCAGCCCCAGCATTTT
d_call: NA
v_call: TRBV30
j_call: TRBJ1-5
clone_size: NA

cdr3_aa: CATSDLGTSSYNEQFF
cdr3_nt: TGTGCCACCAGTGATCTCGGGACTAGTTCCTACAATGAGCAGTTCTTC
d_call: TRBD2
v_call: TRBV24-1
j_call: TRBJ2-1
clone_size: NA

cdr3_aa: CASSPAGTYEQYF
cdr3_nt: TGCGCCAGCAGTCCAGCGGGGACCTACGAGCAGTACTTC
d_call: TRBD2
v_call: TRBV5-1
j_call: TRBJ2-7
clone_size: NA

cdr3_aa: CASSSRVGIEAFF
cdr3_nt: TGCGCCAGCAGCTCCCGAGTAGGGATTGAAGCTTTCTTT
d_call: NA
v_call: TRBV5-1
j_call: TRBJ1-1
clone_size: NA

cdr3_aa: CASSLETFGYEQYF
cdr3_nt: TGTGCCAGCAGCTTAGAAACCTTCGGTTACGAGCAGTACTTC
d_call: NA
v_call: TRBV7-9
j_call: TRBJ2-7
clone_size: NA

cdr3_aa: CATSDTTGYSNQPQHF
cdr3_nt: TGTGCCACCAGTGATACGACAGGGTATAGCAATCAGCCCCAGCATTTT
d_call: TRBD1
v_call: TRBV24-1
j_call: TRBJ1-5
clone_size: once

cdr3_aa: CASSTSGGSNTGELFF
cdr3_nt: TGTGCCAGTAGTACCTCGGGGGGCTCTAACACCGGGGAGCTGTTTTTT
d_call: NA
v_call: TRBV19
j_call: TRBJ2-2
clone_size: NA

cdr3_aa: CASSLGPPRGLNTEAFF
cdr3_nt: TGTGCCAGCAGCTTAGGTCCCCCCCGGGGTCTGAACACTGAAGCTTTCTTT
d_call: NA
v_call: TRBV11-3
j_call: TRBJ1-1
clone_size: NA

cdr3_aa: CASRQGAEGYTF
cdr3_nt: TGTGCCAGCAGACAGGGGGCGGAGGGCTACACCTTC
d_call: TRBD1
v_call: TRBV6-5
j_call: TRBJ1-2
clone_size: NA

cdr3_aa: CASSQSYEQYF
cdr3_nt: TGTGCCAGCAGTCAGTCCTACGAGCAGTACTTC
d_call: NA
v_call: TRBV12-3/TRBV12-4
j_call: TRBJ2-7
clone_size: NA

cdr3_aa: CASSQGRGTGGPKLFF
cdr3_nt: TGTGCCAGCAGCCAAGGGCGGGGGACAGGGGGGCCGAAACTGTTTTTT
d_call: TRBD1
v_call: TRBV4-2
j_call: TRBJ1-4
clone_size: NA

cdr3_aa: CASAGQGDKLFF
cdr3_nt: TGTGCCAGCGCTGGACAGGGCGATAAACTGTTTTTT
d_call: TRBD1
v_call: TRBV2
j_call: TRBJ1-4
clone_size: NA

cdr3_aa: CAWTPGHFMNTEAFF
cdr3_nt: TGTGCCTGGACTCCGGGACACTTCATGAACACTGAAGCTTTCTTT
d_call: NA
v_call: TRBV30
j_call: TRBJ1-1
clone_size: once

cdr3_aa: CSVEDLIDSLNTEAFF
cdr3_nt: TGCAGCGTTGAAGATCTTATTGACTCTCTGAACACTGAAGCTTTCTTT
d_call: NA
v_call: TRBV29-1
j_call: TRBJ1-1
clone_size: NA

cdr3_aa: CASSFRMEAFF
cdr3_nt: TGTGCCAGCAGTTTTAGGATGGAAGCTTTCTTT
d_call: NA
v_call: TRBV28
j_call: TRBJ1-1
clone_size: NA

cdr3_aa: CASSMGVSRSFGEQFF
cdr3_nt: TGTGCCAGTAGTATGGGGGTGTCGCGTAGCTTTGGTGAGCAGTTCTTC
d_call: NA
v_call: TRBV19
j_call: TRBJ2-1
clone_size: once

cdr3_aa: CASSVAPRAGRTDTQYF
cdr3_nt: TGTGCCAGCAGCGTAGCTCCCCGGGCGGGGCGCACAGATACGCAGTATTTT
d_call: NA
v_call: TRBV9
j_call: TRBJ2-3
clone_size: NA

cdr3_aa: CASSLYGTANTGELFF
cdr3_nt: TGTGCCAGCAGCTTATACGGGACAGCGAACACCGGGGAGCTGTTTTTT
d_call: TRBD1
v_call: TRBV7-9
j_call: TRBJ2-2
clone_size: NA

cdr3_aa: CASSYSYYEQYF
cdr3_nt: TGTGCCAGCAGTTACAGTTACTACGAGCAGTACTTC
d_call: NA
v_call: TRBV28
j_call: TRBJ2-7
clone_size: NA

cdr3_aa: CASSEPPGTEAFF
cdr3_nt: TGTGCCAGCAGTGAGCCTCCGGGCACTGAAGCTTTCTTT
d_call: NA
v_call: TRBV6-2/TRBV6-3
j_call: TRBJ1-1
clone_size: NA

cdr3_aa: CSSSTDTQYF
cdr3_nt: TGCAGCTCGTCGACGGATACGCAGTATTTT
d_call: NA
v_call: TRBV29-1
j_call: TRBJ2-3
clone_size: NA

cdr3_aa: CASSLGGATWRELFF
cdr3_nt: TGTGCCAGCAGCTTAGGGGGGGCTACCTGGCGGGAGCTGTTTTTT
d_call: NA
v_call: TRBV11-3
j_call: TRBJ2-2
clone_size: NA

cdr3_aa: CASSPRLAGATTDTQYF
cdr3_nt: TGTGCCAGCAGCCCCCGACTAGCGGGAGCGACCACAGATACGCAGTATTTT
d_call: TRBD2
v_call: TRBV9
j_call: TRBJ2-3
clone_size: NA

cdr3_aa: CASSLTGVDGYTF
cdr3_nt: TGCGCCAGCAGCCTGACAGGGGTCGACGGCTACACCTTC
d_call: TRBD1
v_call: TRBV4-1
j_call: TRBJ1-2
clone_size: NA

cdr3_aa: CASSPRDPYLGSYEQYF
cdr3_nt: TGTGCCAGCAGCCCCAGGGACCCCTACCTCGGCTCCTACGAGCAGTACTTC
d_call: NA
v_call: TRBV9
j_call: TRBJ2-7
clone_size: NA

cdr3_aa: CSVWRGGGIYEQYF
cdr3_nt: TGCAGCGTTTGGCGAGGGGGAGGTATCTACGAGCAGTACTTC
d_call: NA
v_call: TRBV29-1
j_call: TRBJ2-7
clone_size: NA

cdr3_aa: CASSVSWPDTQYF
cdr3_nt: TGTGCCAGCAGCGTATCATGGCCTGATACGCAGTATTTT
d_call: NA
v_call: TRBV11-3
j_call: TRBJ2-3
clone_size: NA

cdr3_aa: CASRRGLKETQYF
cdr3_nt: TGTGCCAGTAGACGGGGCCTTAAAGAGACCCAGTACTTC
d_call: NA
v_call: TRBV19
j_call: TRBJ2-5
clone_size: NA

cdr3_aa: CASSLNNEQFF
cdr3_nt: TGTGCCAGCAGCCTGAACAATGAGCAGTTCTTC
d_call: NA
v_call: TRBV5-6
j_call: TRBJ2-1
clone_size: NA

cdr3_aa: CASSRIAGDWDEQYF
cdr3_nt: TGTGCCAGCAGCCGCATAGCGGGAGACTGGGACGAGCAGTACTTC
d_call: TRBD2
v_call: TRBV28
j_call: TRBJ2-7
clone_size: NA

cdr3_aa: CASSLTNEQFF
cdr3_nt: TGTGCCAGCAGTCTCACTAATGAGCAGTTCTTC
d_call: NA
v_call: TRBV12-3/TRBV12-4
j_call: TRBJ2-1
clone_size: NA

cdr3_aa: CAWSFRQGEAFF
cdr3_nt: TGTGCCTGGAGTTTCCGACAGGGGGAAGCTTTCTTT
d_call: TRBD1
v_call: TRBV30
j_call: TRBJ1-1
clone_size: once

cdr3_aa: CASSLDRTGYTF
cdr3_nt: TGTGCCAGCAGCCTGGATCGTACTGGCTACACCTTC
d_call: NA
v_call: TRBV7-9
j_call: TRBJ1-2
clone_size: once

cdr3_aa: CASSLNAGEGTEAFF
cdr3_nt: TGCGCCAGCAGCTTAAACGCAGGGGAGGGAACTGAAGCTTTCTTT
d_call: NA
v_call: TRBV5-1
j_call: TRBJ1-1
clone_size: once

cdr3_aa: CASGGSTDTQYF
cdr3_nt: TGTGCCAGTGGGGGGAGCACAGATACGCAGTATTTT
d_call: NA
v_call: TRBV9
j_call: TRBJ2-3
clone_size: NA

cdr3_aa: CASKRGAYEQYF
cdr3_nt: TGTGCCAGCAAGCGGGGGGCCTACGAGCAGTACTTC
d_call: TRBD2
v_call: TRBV27
j_call: TRBJ2-7
clone_size: NA

cdr3_aa: CASMVSRGGNLIYEQYF
cdr3_nt: TGCGCCAGCATGGTCTCTCGCGGGGGCAACCTCATCTACGAGCAGTACTTC
d_call: NA
v_call: TRBV10-1
j_call: TRBJ2-7
clone_size: once

cdr3_aa: CASDLGAGLSGELFF
cdr3_nt: TGCGCCAGCGACCTCGGGGCAGGTTTATCCGGGGAGCTGTTTTTT
d_call: NA
v_call: TRBV5-1
j_call: TRBJ2-2
clone_size: once

cdr3_aa: CASLGGESPPNTEAFF
cdr3_nt: TGCGCCAGTTTAGGGGGGGAGTCCCCTCCGAACACTGAAGCTTTCTTT
d_call: NA
v_call: TRBV10-1
j_call: TRBJ1-1
clone_size: NA

cdr3_aa: CASSQPRDPTSSYNEQFF
cdr3_nt: TGCGCCAGCAGCCAACCCCGGGACCCAACGAGCTCCTACAATGAGCAGTTCTTC
d_call: NA
v_call: TRBV4-3
j_call: TRBJ2-1
clone_size: few

cdr3_aa: CASTEGRPTDTQYF
cdr3_nt: TGTGCCAGCACGGAAGGGCGTCCCACAGATACGCAGTATTTT
d_call: NA
v_call: TRBV5-6
j_call: TRBJ2-3
clone_size: NA

cdr3_aa: CASSLEYKLYEQYF
cdr3_nt: TGCGCCAGCAGCTTGGAGTACAAACTATACGAGCAGTACTTC
d_call: NA
v_call: TRBV5-1
j_call: TRBJ2-7
clone_size: NA

cdr3_aa: CASSQEVVSSYEQYF
cdr3_nt: TGTGCCAGCAGCCAAGAGGTTGTCAGCTCCTACGAGCAGTACTTC
d_call: NA
v_call: TRBV3-1/TRBV3-2
j_call: TRBJ2-7
clone_size: NA

cdr3_aa: CASSPSSYEQYF
cdr3_nt: TGTGCCAGCAGCCCAAGCTCCTACGAGCAGTACTTC
d_call: NA
v_call: TRBV7-8
j_call: TRBJ2-7
clone_size: NA

cdr3_aa: CASGSSYEQYF
cdr3_nt: TGTGCCAGCGGGAGCTCCTACGAGCAGTACTTC
d_call: NA
v_call: TRBV6-5
j_call: TRBJ2-7
clone_size: NA

cdr3_aa: CASSLTDSSEAFF
cdr3_nt: TGTGCCAGCAGTTTGACAGACTCTTCTGAAGCTTTCTTT
d_call: NA
v_call: TRBV27
j_call: TRBJ1-1
clone_size: NA

cdr3_aa: CASSTPLGGSSYEQYF
cdr3_nt: TGTGCCAGTAGTACCCCGTTAGGGGGAAGCTCCTACGAGCAGTACTTC
d_call: NA
v_call: TRBV19
j_call: TRBJ2-7
clone_size: NA

cdr3_aa: CASSAWTGDYEQYF
cdr3_nt: TGTGCCAGCAGTGCCTGGACGGGGGACTACGAGCAGTACTTC
d_call: NA
v_call: TRBV27
j_call: TRBJ2-7
clone_size: NA

cdr3_aa: CASSFQGRTEAFF
cdr3_nt: TGTGCCAGCAGCTTCCAGGGCCGGACTGAAGCTTTCTTT
d_call: NA
v_call: TRBV7-9
j_call: TRBJ1-1
clone_size: NA

cdr3_aa: CSARPQETQYF
cdr3_nt: TGCAGTGCTAGACCTCAAGAGACCCAGTACTTC
d_call: NA
v_call: TRBV20-1
j_call: TRBJ2-5
clone_size: NA

cdr3_aa: CASSLTTQETQYF
cdr3_nt: TGTGCCAGCAGCTTAACTACCCAAGAGACCCAGTACTTC
d_call: NA
v_call: TRBV7-6
j_call: TRBJ2-5
clone_size: NA

cdr3_aa: CASSEMSPSREKLFF
cdr3_nt: TGTGCCAGCAGTGAAATGTCCCCCTCTAGAGAAAAACTGTTTTTT
d_call: NA
v_call: TRBV6-1
j_call: TRBJ1-4
clone_size: NA

cdr3_aa: CASSQGAEQPQHF
cdr3_nt: TGCGCCAGCAGCCAAGGAGCTGAACAGCCCCAGCATTTT
d_call: NA
v_call: TRBV4-3
j_call: TRBJ1-5
clone_size: NA

cdr3_aa: CASSPISSGGTGTYF
cdr3_nt: TGTGCCAGCAGCCCAATCTCTAGCGGGGGGACCGGAACGTACTTC
d_call: TRBD2
v_call: TRBV3-1/TRBV3-2
j_call: TRBJ2-7
clone_size: NA

cdr3_aa: CASRLAGTLVGELFF
cdr3_nt: TGCGCCAGCAGACTAGCGGGGACCCTGGTCGGGGAGCTGTTTTTT
d_call: TRBD2
v_call: TRBV5-1
j_call: TRBJ2-2
clone_size: NA

cdr3_aa: CASSQELAGVNEQYF
cdr3_nt: TGTGCCAGCAGCCAAGAACTAGCGGGAGTGAACGAGCAGTACTTC
d_call: TRBD2
v_call: TRBV3-1/TRBV3-2
j_call: TRBJ2-7
clone_size: NA

cdr3_aa: CASSLVPNTEAFF
cdr3_nt: TGCGCCAGCAGCTTGGTTCCTAACACTGAAGCTTTCTTT
d_call: NA
v_call: TRBV5-1
j_call: TRBJ1-1
clone_size: NA

cdr3_aa: CASRTGQGPPLHF
cdr3_nt: TGTGCCAGCAGGACGGGACAGGGGCCACCCCTCCACTTT
d_call: TRBD1
v_call: TRBV6-5
j_call: TRBJ1-6
clone_size: NA

cdr3_aa: CASSPEGQGTEAFF
cdr3_nt: TGTGCCAGCAGCCCAGAGGGACAGGGAACTGAAGCTTTCTTT
d_call: TRBD1
v_call: TRBV6-4
j_call: TRBJ1-1
clone_size: NA

cdr3_aa: CASSALTSGDYNEQFF
cdr3_nt: TGTGCCAGCAGTGCCCTGACTAGCGGGGACTACAATGAGCAGTTCTTC
d_call: TRBD2
v_call: TRBV27
j_call: TRBJ2-1
clone_size: NA